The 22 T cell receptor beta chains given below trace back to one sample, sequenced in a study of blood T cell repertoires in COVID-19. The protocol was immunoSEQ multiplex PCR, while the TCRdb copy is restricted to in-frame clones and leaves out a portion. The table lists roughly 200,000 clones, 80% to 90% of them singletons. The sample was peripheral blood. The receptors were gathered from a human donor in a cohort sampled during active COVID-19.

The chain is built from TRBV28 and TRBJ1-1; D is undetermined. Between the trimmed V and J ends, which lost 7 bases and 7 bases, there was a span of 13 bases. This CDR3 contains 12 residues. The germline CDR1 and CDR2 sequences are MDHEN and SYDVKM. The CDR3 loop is CASILSSGEAFF. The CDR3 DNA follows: TGTGCCAGCATTCTCTCTTCGGGTGAAGCTTTCTTT. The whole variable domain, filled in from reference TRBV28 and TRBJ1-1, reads DVKVTQSSRYLVKRTGEKVFLECVQDMDHENMFWYRQDPGLGLRLIYFSYDVKMKEKGDIPEGYSVSREKKERFSLILESASTNQTSMYLCASILSSGEAFFGQGTRLTVV.

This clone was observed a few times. DNA of the CDR3: TGCGCCAGCAGCCAAGATCGACTAGTCGGTGACATTCAGTACTTC. Its protein product is CASSQDRLVGDIQYF. This chain connects TRBV4-1 to TRBJ2-4; perhaps TRBD2 as D (6 bases). CDR1 is MGHRA, CDR2 YSYEKL, per germline. The CDR3 covers 15 residues. V was shortened by 0 bases and J by 8 bases, with 14 bases between the two germline ends.

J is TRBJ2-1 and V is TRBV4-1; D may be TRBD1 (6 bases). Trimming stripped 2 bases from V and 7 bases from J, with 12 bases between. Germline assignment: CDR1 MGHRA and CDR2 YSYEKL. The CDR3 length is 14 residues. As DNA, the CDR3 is TGCGCCAGCAGCCAACCCACAAGGGGGAATGAGCAGTTCTTC. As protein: CASSQPTRGNEQFF.

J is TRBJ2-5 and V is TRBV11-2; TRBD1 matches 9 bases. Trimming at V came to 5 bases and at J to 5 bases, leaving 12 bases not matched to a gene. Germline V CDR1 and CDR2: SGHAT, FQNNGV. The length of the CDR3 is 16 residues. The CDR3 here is CASSPFSTGGGETQYF. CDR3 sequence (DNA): TGTGCCAGCAGCCCCTTTTCTACAGGGGGCGGTGAGACCCAGTACTTC.

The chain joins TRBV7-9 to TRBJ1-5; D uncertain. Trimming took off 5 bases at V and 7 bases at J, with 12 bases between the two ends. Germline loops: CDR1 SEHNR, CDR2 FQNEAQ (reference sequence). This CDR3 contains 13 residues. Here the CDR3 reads CASSADSVQPQHF. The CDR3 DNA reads TGTGCCAGCAGCGCGGATAGTGTCCAGCCCCAGCATTTT.

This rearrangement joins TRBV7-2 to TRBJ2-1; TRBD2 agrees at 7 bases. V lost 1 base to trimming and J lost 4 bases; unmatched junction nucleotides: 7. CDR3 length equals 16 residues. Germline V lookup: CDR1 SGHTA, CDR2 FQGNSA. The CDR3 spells CASSLVAGVGYNEQFF. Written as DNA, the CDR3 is TGTGCCAGCAGCTTAGTTGCGGGAGTTGGTTACAATGAGCAGTTCTTC.

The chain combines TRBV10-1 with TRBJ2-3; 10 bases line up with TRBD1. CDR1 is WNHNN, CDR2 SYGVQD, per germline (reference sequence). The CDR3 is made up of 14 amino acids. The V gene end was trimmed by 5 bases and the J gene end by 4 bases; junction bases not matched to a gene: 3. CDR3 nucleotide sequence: TGCGCCAGCAGTACCGGGACAGGGGCAGATACGCAGTATTTT. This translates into CASSTGTGADTQYF.

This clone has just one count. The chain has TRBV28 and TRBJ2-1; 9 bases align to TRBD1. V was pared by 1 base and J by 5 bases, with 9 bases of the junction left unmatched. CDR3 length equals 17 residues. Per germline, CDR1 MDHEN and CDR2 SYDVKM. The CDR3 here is CASSLSVGDRVNNEQFF. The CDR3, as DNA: TGTGCCAGCAGTTTATCGGTAGGGGACAGGGTCAACAATGAGCAGTTCTTC.

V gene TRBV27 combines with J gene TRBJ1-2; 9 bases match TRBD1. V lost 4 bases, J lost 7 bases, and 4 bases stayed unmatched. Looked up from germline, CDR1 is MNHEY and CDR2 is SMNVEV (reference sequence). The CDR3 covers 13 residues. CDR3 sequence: CASSSGTGSGYTF. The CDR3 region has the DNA TGTGCCAGCAGTTCAGGGACAGGGAGTGGCTACACCTTC.

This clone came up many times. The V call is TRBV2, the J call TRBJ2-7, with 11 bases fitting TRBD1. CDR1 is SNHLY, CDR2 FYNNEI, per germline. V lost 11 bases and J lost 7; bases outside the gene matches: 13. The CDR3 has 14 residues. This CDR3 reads CASYWDRGTREQYF. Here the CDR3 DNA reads TGTGCCTCCTACTGGGACAGGGGGACGAGGGAGCAGTACTTC.

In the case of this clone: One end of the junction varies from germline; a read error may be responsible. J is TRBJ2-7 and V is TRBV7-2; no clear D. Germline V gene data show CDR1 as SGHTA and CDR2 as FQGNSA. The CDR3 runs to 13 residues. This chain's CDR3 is CASSLQVWQAPNF. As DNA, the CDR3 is TGTGCCAGCAGCTTACAGGTCTGGCAGGCGCCCAACTTC.

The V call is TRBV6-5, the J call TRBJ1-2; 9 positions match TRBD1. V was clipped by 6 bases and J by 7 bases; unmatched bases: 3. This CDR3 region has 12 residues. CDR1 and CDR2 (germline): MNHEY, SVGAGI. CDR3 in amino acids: CASSKTGGGYTF. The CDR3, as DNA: TGTGCCAGCAGCAAGACAGGGGGTGGCTACACCTTC.

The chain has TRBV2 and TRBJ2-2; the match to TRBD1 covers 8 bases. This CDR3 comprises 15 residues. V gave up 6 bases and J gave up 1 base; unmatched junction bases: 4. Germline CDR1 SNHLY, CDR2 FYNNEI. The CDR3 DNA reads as TGTGCCAGCAGGGACGGACAGGGGAACACCGGGGAGCTGTTTTTT. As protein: CASRDGQGNTGELFF.

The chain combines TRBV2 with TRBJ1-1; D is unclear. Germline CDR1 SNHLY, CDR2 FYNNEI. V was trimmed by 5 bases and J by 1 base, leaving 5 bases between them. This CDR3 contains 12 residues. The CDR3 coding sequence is TGTGCCAGCAGTCGACAGAACACTGAAGCTTTCTTT. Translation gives CASSRQNTEAFF. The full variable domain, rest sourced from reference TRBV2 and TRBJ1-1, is EPEVTQTPSHQVTQMGQEVILRCVPISNHLYFYWYRQILGQKVEFLVSFYNNEISEKSEIFDDQFSVERPDGSNFTLKIRSTKLEDSAMYFCASSRQNTEAFFGQGTRLTVV.

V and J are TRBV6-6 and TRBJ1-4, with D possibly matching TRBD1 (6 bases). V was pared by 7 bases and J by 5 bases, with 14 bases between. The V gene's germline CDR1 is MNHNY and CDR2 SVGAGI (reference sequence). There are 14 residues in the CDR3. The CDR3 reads CASTWTVGNEKLFF. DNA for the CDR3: TGTGCCAGCACGTGGACAGTCGGGAATGAAAAACTGTTTTTT.

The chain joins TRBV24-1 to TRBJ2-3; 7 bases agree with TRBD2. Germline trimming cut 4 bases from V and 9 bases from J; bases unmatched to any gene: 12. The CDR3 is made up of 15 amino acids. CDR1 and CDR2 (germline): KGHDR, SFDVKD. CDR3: CATSDPRTPGGTQYF. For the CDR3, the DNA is TGTGCCACCAGTGACCCCCGCACTCCCGGGGGGACGCAGTATTTT.

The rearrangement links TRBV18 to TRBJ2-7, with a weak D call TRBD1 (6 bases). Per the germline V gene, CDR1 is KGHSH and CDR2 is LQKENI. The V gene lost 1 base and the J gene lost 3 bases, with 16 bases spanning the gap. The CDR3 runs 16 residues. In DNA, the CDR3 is TGTGCCAGCTCACCACTCACACAGGGAGCCAACTACGAGCAGTACTTC. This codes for CASSPLTQGANYEQYF.

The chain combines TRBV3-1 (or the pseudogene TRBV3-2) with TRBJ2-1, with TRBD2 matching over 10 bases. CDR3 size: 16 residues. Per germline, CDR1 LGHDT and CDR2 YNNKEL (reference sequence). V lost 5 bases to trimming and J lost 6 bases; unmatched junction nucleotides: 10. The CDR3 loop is CASSYHGTSEINEQFF. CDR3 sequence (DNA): TGTGCCAGCAGCTACCACGGGACTAGCGAGATCAATGAGCAGTTCTTC.

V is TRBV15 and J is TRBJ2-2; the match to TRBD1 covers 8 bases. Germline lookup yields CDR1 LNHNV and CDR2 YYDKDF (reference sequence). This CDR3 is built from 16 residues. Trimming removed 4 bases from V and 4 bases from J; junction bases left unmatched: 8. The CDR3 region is CATSMARGRVTGELFF. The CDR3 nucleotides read TGTGCCACCAGCATGGCCAGGGGGCGCGTCACCGGGGAGCTGTTTTTT.

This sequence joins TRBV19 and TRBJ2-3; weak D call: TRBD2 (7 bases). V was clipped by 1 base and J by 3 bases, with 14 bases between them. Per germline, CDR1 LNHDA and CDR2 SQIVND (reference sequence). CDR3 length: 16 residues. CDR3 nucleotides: TGTGCCAGTAGTATAGGAGGGGGGGCGCGGACAGATACGCAGTATTTT. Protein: CASSIGGGARTDTQYF. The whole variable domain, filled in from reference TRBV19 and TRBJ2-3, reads DGGITQSPKYLFRKEGQNVTLSCEQNLNHDAMYWYRQDPGQGLRLIYYSQIVNDFQKGDIAEGYSVSREKKESFPLTVTSAQKNPTAFYLCASSIGGGARTDTQYFGPGTRLTVL.

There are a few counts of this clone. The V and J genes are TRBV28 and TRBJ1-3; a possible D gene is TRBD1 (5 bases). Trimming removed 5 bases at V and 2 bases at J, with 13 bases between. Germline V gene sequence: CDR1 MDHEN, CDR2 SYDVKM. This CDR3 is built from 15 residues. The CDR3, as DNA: TGTGCCAGCAGTCTGGGGGGGTGGGCTGGAAACACCATATATTTT. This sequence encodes CASSLGGWAGNTIYF. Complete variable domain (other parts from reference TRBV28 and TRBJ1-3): DVKVTQSSRYLVKRTGEKVFLECVQDMDHENMFWYRQDPGLGLRLIYFSYDVKMKEKGDIPEGYSVSREKKERFSLILESASTNQTSMYLCASSLGGWAGNTIYFGEGSWLTVV.

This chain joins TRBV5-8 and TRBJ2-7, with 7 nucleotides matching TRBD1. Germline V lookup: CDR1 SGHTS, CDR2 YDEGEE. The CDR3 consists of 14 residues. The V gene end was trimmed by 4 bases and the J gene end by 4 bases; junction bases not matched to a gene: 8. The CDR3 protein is CASSTGQPRYEQYF. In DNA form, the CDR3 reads TGTGCCAGCAGCACGGGACAGCCACGGTACGAGCAGTACTTC. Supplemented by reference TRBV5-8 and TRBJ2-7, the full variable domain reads EAGVTQSPTHLIKTRGQQATLRCSPISGHTSVYWYQQALGLGLQFLLWYDEGEERNRGNFPPRFSGRQFPNYSSELNVNALELEDSALYLCASSTGQPRYEQYFGPGTRLTVT.